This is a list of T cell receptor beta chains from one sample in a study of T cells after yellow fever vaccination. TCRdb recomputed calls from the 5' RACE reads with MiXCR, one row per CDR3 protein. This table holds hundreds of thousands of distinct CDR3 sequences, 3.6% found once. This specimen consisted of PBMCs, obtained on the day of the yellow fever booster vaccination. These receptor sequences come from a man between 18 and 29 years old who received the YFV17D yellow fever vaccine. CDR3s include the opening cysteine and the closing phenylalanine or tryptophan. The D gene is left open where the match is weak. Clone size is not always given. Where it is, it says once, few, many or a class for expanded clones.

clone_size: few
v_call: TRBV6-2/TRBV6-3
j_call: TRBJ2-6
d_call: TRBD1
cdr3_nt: TGTGCTTCGAGACAGGGGATTTCTGGGGCCAACGTCCTGACTTTC
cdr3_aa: CASRQGISGANVLTF

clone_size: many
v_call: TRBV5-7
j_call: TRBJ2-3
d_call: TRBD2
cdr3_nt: TGTGCCAGCAGCTTGGCCGGTAGCGGGGGCGGCCCAGATACGCAGTATTTT
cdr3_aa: CASSLAGSGGGPDTQYF

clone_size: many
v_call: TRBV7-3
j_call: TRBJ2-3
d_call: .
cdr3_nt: TGTGCCAGCAGCATCCCGGGGATCAAGGCGCAGTATTTT
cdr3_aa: CASSIPGIKAQYF

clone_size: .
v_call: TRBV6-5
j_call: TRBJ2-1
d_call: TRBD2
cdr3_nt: TGTGCCAGCAGTTATATGACTAGCGGGGGTTCCTACAATGAGCAGTTCTTC
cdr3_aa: CASSYMTSGGSYNEQFF

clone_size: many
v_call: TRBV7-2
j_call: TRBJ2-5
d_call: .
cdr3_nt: TGTGCCAGCAGCCCTCAACGACAGACCCAGTACTTC
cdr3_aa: CASSPQRQTQYF

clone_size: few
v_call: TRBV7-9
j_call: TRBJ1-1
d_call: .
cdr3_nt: TGTGCCAGCAGCTTAATAGGGGGTGAAGCTTTCTTT
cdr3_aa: CASSLIGGEAFF

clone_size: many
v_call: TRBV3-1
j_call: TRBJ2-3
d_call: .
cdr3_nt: TGTGCCAGCAGCCTGGTGGGCCCGACAGATACGCAGTATTTT
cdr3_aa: CASSLVGPTDTQYF

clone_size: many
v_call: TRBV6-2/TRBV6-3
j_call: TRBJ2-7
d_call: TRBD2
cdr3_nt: TGTGCCAGCAGTTACGGACTAGCCGAGTCCTACGAGCAGTACTTC
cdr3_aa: CASSYGLAESYEQYF

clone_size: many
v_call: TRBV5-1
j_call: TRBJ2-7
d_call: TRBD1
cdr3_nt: TGCGCCAGCAGCCCCGGGACAGGGGGCCCCTACGAGCAGTACTTC
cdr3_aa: CASSPGTGGPYEQYF

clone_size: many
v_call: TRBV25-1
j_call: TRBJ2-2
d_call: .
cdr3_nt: TGTGCCAGCCAGAAATACAGAACAGGAAACACCGGGGAGCTGTTTTTT
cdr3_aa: CASQKYRTGNTGELFF

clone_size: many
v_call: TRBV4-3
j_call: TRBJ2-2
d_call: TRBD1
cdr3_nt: TGCGCCAGCAGCCCGCTGGCGGGACAGGGTGTAGGGAGCACCGGGGAGCTGTTTTTT
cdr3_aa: CASSPLAGQGVGSTGELFF

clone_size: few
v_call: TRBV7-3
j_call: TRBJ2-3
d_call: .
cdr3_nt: TGTGCCAGCAGCTTTCGCAGCAGAGATACGCAGTATTTT
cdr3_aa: CASSFRSRDTQYF

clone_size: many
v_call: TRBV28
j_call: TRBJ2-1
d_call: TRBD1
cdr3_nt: TGTGCCAGCGCTCCCGGGACAGGGGGGTATGATGAGCAGTTCTTC
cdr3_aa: CASAPGTGGYDEQFF

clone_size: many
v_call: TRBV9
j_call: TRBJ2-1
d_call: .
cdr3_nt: TGTGCCAGCAGCGCACGGAGCAGTCGGTATTATGAGCAGTTCTTC
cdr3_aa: CASSARSSRYYEQFF

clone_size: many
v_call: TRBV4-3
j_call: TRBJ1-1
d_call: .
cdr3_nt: TGTGCCAGCAGCCCGGGAAGGATGAACACTGAAGCTTTCTTT
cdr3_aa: CASSPGRMNTEAFF

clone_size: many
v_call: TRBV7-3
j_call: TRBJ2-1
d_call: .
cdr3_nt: TGTGCCAGCAGCTCCCCTCCGAGTGAGCAGTTCTTC
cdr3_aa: CASSSPPSEQFF

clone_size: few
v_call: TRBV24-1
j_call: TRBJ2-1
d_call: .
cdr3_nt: TGTGCCACCAGTGATTCGGGCGGTGAGCAGTTCTTC
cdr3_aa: CATSDSGGEQFF

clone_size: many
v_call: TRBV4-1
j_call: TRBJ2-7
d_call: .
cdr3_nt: TGCGCCAGCAGCCATCTAGTCTCCTACGAGCAGTACTTC
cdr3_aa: CASSHLVSYEQYF

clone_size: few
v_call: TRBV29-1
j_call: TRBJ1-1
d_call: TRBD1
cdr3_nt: TGCAGCGGTGACAGGGAAGGGACTGAAGCTTTCTTT
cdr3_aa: CSGDREGTEAFF

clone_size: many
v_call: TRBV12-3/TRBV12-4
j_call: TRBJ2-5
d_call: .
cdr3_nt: TGTGCCAGCAGTTTACGAAGGGTAACGGAGACCCAGTACTTC
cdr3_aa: CASSLRRVTETQYF

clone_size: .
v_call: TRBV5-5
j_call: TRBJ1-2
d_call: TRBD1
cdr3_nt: TGTGCCAGCAGCTTAGGCCCCACCGGGACAGACTATGGCTACACCTTC
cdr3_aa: CASSLGPTGTDYGYTF

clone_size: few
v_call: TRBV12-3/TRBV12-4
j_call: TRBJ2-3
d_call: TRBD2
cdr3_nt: TGTGCCAGCACCTACCGGGGGGGGCCTTGGTATTTT
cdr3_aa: CASTYRGGPWYF